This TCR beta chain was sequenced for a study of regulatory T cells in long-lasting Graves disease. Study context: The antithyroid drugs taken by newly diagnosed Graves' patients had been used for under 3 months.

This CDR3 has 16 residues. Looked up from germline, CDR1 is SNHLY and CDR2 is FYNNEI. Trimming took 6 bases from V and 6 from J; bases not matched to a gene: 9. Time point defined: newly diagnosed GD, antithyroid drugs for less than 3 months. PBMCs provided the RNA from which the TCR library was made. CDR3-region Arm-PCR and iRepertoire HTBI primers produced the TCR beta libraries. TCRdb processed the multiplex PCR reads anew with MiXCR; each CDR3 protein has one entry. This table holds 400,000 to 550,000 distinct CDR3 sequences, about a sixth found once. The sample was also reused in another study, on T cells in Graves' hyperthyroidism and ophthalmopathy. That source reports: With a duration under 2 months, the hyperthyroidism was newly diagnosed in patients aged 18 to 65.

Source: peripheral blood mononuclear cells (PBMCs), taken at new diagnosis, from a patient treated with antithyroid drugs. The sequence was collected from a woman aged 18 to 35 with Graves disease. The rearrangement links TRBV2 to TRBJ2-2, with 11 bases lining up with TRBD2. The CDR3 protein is CASRSLAGVVSGELFF. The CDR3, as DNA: TGTGCCAGCAGGTCACTAGCGGGAGTAGTTTCCGGGGAGCTGTTTTTT. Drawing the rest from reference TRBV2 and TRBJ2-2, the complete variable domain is EPEVTQTPSHQVTQMGQEVILRCVPISNHLYFYWYRQILGQKVEFLVSFYNNEISEKSEIFDDQFSVERPDGSNFTLKIRSTKLEDSAMYFCASRSLAGVVSGELFFGEGSRLTVL.